This is a list of T cell receptor beta chains from one sample in a study of PD-L1 blockade in urothelial cancer. The protocol was immunoSEQ multiplex PCR, while the TCRdb copy is restricted to in-frame clones and leaves out a portion. The data contain approximately 71,000 clones, 85% to 90% of them seen just once; the ten biggest clones take up 3% to 4%. Sample: PBMCs, taken around atezolizumab (anti-PD-L1) treatment. All receptors derive from a man in his 60s with urothelial cancer. The CDR3 runs from the conserved cysteine through the conserved F or W. The D gene is left open where the match is weak. Clone size, where shown, is once, few, many, or a class for clones that have expanded.

j_gene: TRBJ1-1; abundance: .; v_gene: TRBV2; d_gene: .; CDR3aa: CASSSRPGTEAFF; CDR3nt: TGTGCCAGCAGTTCCCGACCGGGCACTGAAGCTTTCTTT
j_gene: TRBJ2-7; abundance: .; v_gene: TRBV11-2; d_gene: TRBD1; CDR3aa: CASSLGDSSYEQYF; CDR3nt: TGTGCCAGCAGCTTAGGGGACAGCTCCTACGAGCAGTACTTC
j_gene: TRBJ2-1; abundance: .; v_gene: TRBV6-4; d_gene: TRBD1; CDR3aa: CASSDSGQASYNEQFF; CDR3nt: TGTGCCAGCAGTGACTCCGGACAGGCCTCCTACAATGAGCAGTTCTTC
j_gene: TRBJ1-1; abundance: .; v_gene: TRBV6-5; d_gene: .; CDR3aa: CASSYEPGVTEAFF; CDR3nt: TGTGCCAGCAGTTACGAGCCAGGGGTCACTGAAGCTTTCTTT
j_gene: TRBJ2-2; abundance: .; v_gene: TRBV9; d_gene: .; CDR3aa: CASSGTLSNTGELFF; CDR3nt: TGTGCCAGCAGCGGGACACTCTCGAACACCGGGGAGCTGTTTTTT
j_gene: TRBJ2-6; abundance: .; v_gene: TRBV5-1; d_gene: .; CDR3aa: CASSYSSGSGANVLTF; CDR3nt: TGCGCCAGCAGCTACTCCTCGGGGTCTGGGGCCAACGTCCTGACTTTC
j_gene: TRBJ2-7; abundance: .; v_gene: TRBV5-1; d_gene: TRBD1; CDR3aa: CASSLAGTGIYEQYF; CDR3nt: TGCGCCAGCAGCTTGGCTGGGACAGGGATTTACGAGCAGTACTTC
j_gene: TRBJ2-7; abundance: once; v_gene: TRBV4-1; d_gene: TRBD1; CDR3aa: CASSQLVTVQGAGYEQYF; CDR3nt: TGCGCCAGCAGCCAACTCGTTACCGTACAGGGGGCGGGATACGAGCAGTACTTC
j_gene: TRBJ2-3; abundance: .; v_gene: TRBV4-1; d_gene: .; CDR3aa: CASSPEVDLFTDTQYF; CDR3nt: TGCGCCAGCAGCCCCGAGGTGGACTTATTCACAGATACGCAGTATTTT
j_gene: TRBJ2-7; abundance: once; v_gene: TRBV28; d_gene: TRBD2; CDR3aa: CASSSAGGAHSYEQYF; CDR3nt: TGTGCCAGCAGTTCCGCGGGAGGGGCCCACTCCTACGAGCAGTACTTC
j_gene: TRBJ2-5; abundance: .; v_gene: TRBV10-3; d_gene: TRBD1; CDR3aa: CAISESIGQGMGTQYF; CDR3nt: TGTGCCATCAGTGAGTCCATCGGACAGGGGATGGGGACCCAGTACTTC
j_gene: TRBJ2-1; abundance: .; v_gene: TRBV7-9; d_gene: TRBD2; CDR3aa: CASSLAASGGGEQFF; CDR3nt: TGTGCCAGCAGCTTAGCGGCTAGCGGGGGCGGTGAGCAGTTCTTC
j_gene: TRBJ2-7; abundance: .; v_gene: TRBV10-3; d_gene: .; CDR3aa: CAISAQDNPLEQYF; CDR3nt: TGTGCCATCAGTGCCCAGGACAACCCTCTCGAGCAGTACTTC
j_gene: TRBJ2-2; abundance: .; v_gene: TRBV11-2; d_gene: .; CDR3aa: CASSPVGGAVGELFF; CDR3nt: TGTGCCAGCAGCCCCGTGGGCGGAGCGGTCGGGGAGCTGTTTTTT
j_gene: TRBJ2-3; abundance: .; v_gene: TRBV10-2; d_gene: TRBD2; CDR3aa: CASRPQGTSGSTDTQYF; CDR3nt: TGCGCCAGCAGGCCCCAGGGTACTAGCGGGAGCACAGATACGCAGTATTTT
j_gene: TRBJ2-7; abundance: .; v_gene: TRBV6-1; d_gene: TRBD2; CDR3aa: CASSGSGVRYEQYF; CDR3nt: TGTGCCAGCAGTGGGAGCGGGGTTCGTTACGAGCAGTACTTC
j_gene: TRBJ1-6; abundance: .; v_gene: TRBV5-1; d_gene: .; CDR3aa: CASNSGAYNSPLHF; CDR3nt: TGCGCCAGCAACTCAGGGGCCTATAATTCACCCCTCCACTTT
j_gene: TRBJ2-1; abundance: .; v_gene: TRBV25-1; d_gene: .; CDR3aa: CASSVGAQGNEQFF; CDR3nt: TGTGCCAGCAGTGTAGGGGCGCAGGGCAATGAGCAGTTCTTC